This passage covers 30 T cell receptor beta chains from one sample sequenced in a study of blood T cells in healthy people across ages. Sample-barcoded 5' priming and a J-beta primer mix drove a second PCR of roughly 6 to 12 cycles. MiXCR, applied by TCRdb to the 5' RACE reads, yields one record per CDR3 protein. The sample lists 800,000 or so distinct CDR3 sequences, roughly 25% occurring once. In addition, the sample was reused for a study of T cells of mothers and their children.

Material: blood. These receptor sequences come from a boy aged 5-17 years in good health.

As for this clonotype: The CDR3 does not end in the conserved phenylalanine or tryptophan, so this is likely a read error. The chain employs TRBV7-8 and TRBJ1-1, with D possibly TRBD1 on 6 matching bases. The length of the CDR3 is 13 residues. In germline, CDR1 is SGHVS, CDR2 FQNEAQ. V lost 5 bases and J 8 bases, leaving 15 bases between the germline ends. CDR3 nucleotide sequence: TGTGCCAGCAGCCTAGGACAGAAGACCGAAGCTTTCCTT. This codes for CASSLGQKTEAFL.

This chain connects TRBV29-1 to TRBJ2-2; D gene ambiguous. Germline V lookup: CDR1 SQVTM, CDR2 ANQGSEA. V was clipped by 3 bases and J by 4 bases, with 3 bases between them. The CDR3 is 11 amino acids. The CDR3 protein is CSVEFTGELFF. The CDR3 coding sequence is TGCAGCGTTGAGTTCACCGGGGAGCTGTTTTTT.

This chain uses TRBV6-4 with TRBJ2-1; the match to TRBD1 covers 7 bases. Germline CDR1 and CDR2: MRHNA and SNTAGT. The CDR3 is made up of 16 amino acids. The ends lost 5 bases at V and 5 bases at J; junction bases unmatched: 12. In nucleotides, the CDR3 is TGTGCCAGCAGTCGCGACGGGGCAGGGGGAAACAATGAGCAGTTCTTC. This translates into CASSRDGAGGNNEQFF.

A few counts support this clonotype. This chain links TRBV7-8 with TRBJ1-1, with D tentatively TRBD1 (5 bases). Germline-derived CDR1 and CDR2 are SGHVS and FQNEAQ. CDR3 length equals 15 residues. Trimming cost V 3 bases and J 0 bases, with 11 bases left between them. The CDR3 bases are TGTGCCAGCAGCTTTGGGAAGGGGATGAACACTGAAGCTTTCTTT. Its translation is CASSFGKGMNTEAFF.

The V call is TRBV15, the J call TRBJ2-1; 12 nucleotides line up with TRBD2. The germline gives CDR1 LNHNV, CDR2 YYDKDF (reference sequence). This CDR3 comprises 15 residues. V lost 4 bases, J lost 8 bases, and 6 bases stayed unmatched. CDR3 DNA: TGTGCCACCAGCACTAGCGGGGGGGCTGGTGATGAGCAGTTCTTC. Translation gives CATSTSGGAGDEQFF.

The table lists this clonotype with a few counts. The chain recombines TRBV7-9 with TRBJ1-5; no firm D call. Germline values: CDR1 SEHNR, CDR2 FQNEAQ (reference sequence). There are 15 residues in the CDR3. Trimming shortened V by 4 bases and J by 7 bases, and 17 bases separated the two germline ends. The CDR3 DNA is TGTGCCAGCAGCTCAACCGACATTCTCCAGCAGCCCCAGCATTTT. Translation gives CASSSTDILQQPQHF.

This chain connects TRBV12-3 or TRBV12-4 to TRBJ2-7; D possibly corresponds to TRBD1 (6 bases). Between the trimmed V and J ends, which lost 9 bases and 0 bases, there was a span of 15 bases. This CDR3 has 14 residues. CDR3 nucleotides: TGTGCCAGTGGGGGCATTGAGACCTCCTACGAGCAGTACTTC. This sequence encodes CASGGIETSYEQYF.

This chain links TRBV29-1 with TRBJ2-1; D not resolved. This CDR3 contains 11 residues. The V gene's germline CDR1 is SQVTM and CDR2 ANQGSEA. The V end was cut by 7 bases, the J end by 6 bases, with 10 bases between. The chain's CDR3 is CSAGITNEQFF. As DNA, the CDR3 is TGCAGCGCCGGAATTACCAATGAGCAGTTCTTC.

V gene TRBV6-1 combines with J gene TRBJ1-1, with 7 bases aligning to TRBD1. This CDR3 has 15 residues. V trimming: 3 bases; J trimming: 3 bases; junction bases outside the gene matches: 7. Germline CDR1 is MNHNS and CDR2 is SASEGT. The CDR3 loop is CASSENRGRDTEAFF. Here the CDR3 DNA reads TGTGCCAGCAGTGAGAACAGGGGAAGGGACACTGAAGCTTTCTTT.

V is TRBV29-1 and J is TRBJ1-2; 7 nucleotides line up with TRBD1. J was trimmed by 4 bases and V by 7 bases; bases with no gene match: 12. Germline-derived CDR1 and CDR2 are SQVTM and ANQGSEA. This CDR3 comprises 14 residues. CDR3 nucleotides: TGCAGCGCGTGGGGAGAGGGGGCGATCTATGGCTACACCTTC. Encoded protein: CSAWGEGAIYGYTF.

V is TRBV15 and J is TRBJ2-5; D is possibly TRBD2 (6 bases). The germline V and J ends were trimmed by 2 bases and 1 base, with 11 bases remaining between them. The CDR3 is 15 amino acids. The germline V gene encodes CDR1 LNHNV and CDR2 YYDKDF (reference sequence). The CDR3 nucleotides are TGTGCCACCAGCAGAAACCCCGGGGGCCAAGAGACCCAGTACTTC. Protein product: CATSRNPGGQETQYF.

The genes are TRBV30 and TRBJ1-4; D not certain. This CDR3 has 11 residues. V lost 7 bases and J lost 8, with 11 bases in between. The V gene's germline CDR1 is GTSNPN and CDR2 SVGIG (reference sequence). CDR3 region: CASQSGEKLFF. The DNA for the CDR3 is TGTGCCTCGCAGAGCGGGGAAAAACTGTTTTTT.

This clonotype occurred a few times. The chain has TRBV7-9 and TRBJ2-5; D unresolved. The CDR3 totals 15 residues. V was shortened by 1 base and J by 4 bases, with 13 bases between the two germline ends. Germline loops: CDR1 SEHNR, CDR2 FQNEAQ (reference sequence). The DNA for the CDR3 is TGTGCCAGCAGCTTAGTTCCGACCGCTACAGAGACCCAGTACTTC. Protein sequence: CASSLVPTATETQYF.

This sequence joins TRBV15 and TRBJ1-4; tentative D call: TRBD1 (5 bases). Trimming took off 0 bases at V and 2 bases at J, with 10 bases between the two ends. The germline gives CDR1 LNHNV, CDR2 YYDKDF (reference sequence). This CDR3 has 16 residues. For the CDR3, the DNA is TGTGCCACCAGCAGAGAGGTGGGGACCACTAATGAAAAACTGTTTTTT. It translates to CATSREVGTTNEKLFF. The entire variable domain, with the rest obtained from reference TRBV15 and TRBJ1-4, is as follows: DAMVIQNPRYQVTQFGKPVTLSCSQTLNHNVMYWYQQKSSQAPKLLFHYYDKDFNNEADTPDNFQSRRPNTSFCFLDIRSPGLGDTAMYLCATSREVGTTNEKLFFGSGTQLSVL.

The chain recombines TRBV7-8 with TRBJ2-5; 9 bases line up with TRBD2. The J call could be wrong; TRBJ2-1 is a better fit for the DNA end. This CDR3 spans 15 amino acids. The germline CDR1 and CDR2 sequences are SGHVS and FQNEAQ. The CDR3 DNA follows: TGTGCCAGCAGCCCGGGGACTAGCATTTACAATGAGCAGTTCTTC. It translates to CASSPGTSIYNEQFF.

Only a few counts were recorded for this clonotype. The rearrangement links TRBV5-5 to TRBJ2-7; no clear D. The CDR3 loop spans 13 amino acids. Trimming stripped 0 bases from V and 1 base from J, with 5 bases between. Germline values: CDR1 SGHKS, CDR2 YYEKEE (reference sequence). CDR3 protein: CASSLAMSYEQYF. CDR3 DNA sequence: TGTGCCAGCAGCTTGGCGATGTCCTACGAGCAGTACTTC.

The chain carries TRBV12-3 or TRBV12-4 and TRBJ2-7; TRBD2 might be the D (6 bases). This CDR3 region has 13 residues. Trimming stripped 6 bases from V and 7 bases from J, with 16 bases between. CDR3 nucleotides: TGTGCCAGCAGCCTGGGCCCCGCGGGGGAGCAGTACTTC. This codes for CASSLGPAGEQYF.

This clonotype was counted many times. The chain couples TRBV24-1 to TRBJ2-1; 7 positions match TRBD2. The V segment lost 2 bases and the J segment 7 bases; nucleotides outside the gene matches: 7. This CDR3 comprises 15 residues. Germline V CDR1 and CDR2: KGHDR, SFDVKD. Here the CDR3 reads CATSDSGGSRNEQFF. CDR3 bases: TGTGCCACCAGTGATTCGGGCGGGAGTCGAAATGAGCAGTTCTTC.

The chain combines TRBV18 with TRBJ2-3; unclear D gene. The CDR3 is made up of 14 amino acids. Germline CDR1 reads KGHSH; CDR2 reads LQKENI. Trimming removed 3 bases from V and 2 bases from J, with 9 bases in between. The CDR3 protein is CASSPTYTTDTQYF. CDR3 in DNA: TGTGCCAGCTCACCGACGTATACCACAGATACGCAGTATTTT.

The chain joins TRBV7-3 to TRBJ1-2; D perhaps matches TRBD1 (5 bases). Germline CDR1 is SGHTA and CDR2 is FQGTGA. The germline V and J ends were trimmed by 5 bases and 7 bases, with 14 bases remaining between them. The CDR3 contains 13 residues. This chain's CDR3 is CASSPLGTGGYTF. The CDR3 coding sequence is TGTGCCAGCAGCCCCCTTGGGACGGGTGGCTACACCTTC.

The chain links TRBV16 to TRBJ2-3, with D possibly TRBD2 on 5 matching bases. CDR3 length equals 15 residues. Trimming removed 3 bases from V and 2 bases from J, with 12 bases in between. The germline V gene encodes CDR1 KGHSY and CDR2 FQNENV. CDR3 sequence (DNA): TGTGCCAGCAGCCATCCAGACTATACCACAGATACGCAGTATTTT. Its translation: CASSHPDYTTDTQYF.

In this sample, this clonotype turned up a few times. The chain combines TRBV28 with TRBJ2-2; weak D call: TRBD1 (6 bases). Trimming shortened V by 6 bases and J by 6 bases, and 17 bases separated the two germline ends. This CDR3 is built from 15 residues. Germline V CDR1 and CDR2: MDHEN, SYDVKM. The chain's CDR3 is CASSSAGEGPGELFF. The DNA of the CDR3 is TGTGCCAGCAGCAGCGCAGGGGAAGGTCCCGGGGAGCTGTTTTTT.

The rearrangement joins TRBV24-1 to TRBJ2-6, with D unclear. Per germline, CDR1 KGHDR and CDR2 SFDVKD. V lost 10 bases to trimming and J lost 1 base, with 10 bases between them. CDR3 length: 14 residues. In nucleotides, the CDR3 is TGTGCCACTTCTGGCAGTTCTGGGGCCAACGTCCTGACTTTC. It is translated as CATSGSSGANVLTF.

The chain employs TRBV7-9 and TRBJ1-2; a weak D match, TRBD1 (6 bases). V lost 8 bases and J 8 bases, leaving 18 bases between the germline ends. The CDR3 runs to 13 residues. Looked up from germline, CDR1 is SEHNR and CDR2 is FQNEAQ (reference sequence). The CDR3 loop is CASRRGGEGGYTF. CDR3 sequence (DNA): TGTGCCAGCCGGAGAGGGGGGGAAGGCGGCTACACCTTC.

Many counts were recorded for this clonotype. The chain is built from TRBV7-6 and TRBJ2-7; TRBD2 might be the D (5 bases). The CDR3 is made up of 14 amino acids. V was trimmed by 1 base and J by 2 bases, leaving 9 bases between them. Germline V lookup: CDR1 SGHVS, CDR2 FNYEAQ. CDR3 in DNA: TGTGCCAGCAGCTTAGGCGGAGGCCCCTACGAGCAGTACTTC. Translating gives CASSLGGGPYEQYF.

CDR3 coding DNA: TGTGCCAGCAGCTCAAGCCCTGACCCCGCCTACGAGCAGTACTTC. It is translated as CASSSSPDPAYEQYF. The V gene is TRBV7-9, the J gene TRBJ2-7; D uncertain. Trimming removed 4 bases from V and 2 bases from J, with 15 bases in between. The length of the CDR3 is 15 residues. Germline V gene lookup returns CDR1 SEHNR and CDR2 FQNEAQ (reference sequence). The whole variable domain, remainder taken from reference TRBV7-9 and TRBJ2-7, is DTGVSQNPRHKITKRGQNVTFRCDPISEHNRLYWYRQTLGQGPEFLTYFQNEAQLEKSRLLSDRFSAERPKGSFSTLEIQRTEQGDSAMYLCASSSSPDPAYEQYFGPGTRLTVT.

CDR3 bases: TGTGCCACCAGTGGGCGAGATTACTACAATGAGCAGTTCTTC. Its translation is CATSGRDYYNEQFF. J is TRBJ2-1 and V is TRBV24-1; no clear D. The CDR3 is 14 amino acids. The germline V and J ends were trimmed by 5 bases and 3 bases, with 10 bases remaining between them. Germline loops: CDR1 KGHDR, CDR2 SFDVKD.

CDR3 in DNA: TGCGCCAGCAGCGGGGGGACGGGAGGCGGGTACAATGAGCAGTTCTTC. Translated, it gives CASSGGTGGGYNEQFF. This chain connects TRBV4-3 to TRBJ2-1, with 7 bases lining up with TRBD2. The CDR3 covers 16 residues. CDR1 and CDR2 from the germline V gene are LGHNA and YSLEER. The ends lost 5 bases at V and 4 bases at J; junction bases unmatched: 11.

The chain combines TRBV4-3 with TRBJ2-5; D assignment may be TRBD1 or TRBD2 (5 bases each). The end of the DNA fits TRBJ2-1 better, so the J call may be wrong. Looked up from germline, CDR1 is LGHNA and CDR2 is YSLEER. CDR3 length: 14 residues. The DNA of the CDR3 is TGCGCCAGCAGCCACGGGGCCATGCTGGGTGAGCAGTTCTTC. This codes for CASSHGAMLGEQFF.

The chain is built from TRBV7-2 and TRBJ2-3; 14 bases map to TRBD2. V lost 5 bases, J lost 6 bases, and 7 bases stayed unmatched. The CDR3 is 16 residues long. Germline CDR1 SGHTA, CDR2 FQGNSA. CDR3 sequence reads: CASSPPGLAGVDTQYF. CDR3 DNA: TGTGCCAGCAGCCCACCGGGACTAGCGGGAGTGGATACGCAGTATTTT.